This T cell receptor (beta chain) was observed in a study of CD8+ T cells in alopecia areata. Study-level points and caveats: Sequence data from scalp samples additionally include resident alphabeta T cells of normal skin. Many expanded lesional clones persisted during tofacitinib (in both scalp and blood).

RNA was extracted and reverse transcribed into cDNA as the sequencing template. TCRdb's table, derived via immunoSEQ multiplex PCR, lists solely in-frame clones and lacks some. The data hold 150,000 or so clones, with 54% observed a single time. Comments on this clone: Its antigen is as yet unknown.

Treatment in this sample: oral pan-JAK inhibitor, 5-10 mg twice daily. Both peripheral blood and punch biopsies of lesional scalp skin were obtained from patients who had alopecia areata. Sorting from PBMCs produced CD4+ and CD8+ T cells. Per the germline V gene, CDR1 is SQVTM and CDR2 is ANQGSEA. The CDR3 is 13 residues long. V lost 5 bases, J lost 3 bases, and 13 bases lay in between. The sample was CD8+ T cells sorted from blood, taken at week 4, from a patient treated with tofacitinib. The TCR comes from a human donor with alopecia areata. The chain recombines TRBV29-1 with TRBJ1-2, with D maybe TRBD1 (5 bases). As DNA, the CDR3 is TGCAGCGTTTGGCTGGGGGGAGACTATGGCTACACCTTC. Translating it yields CSVWLGGDYGYTF.